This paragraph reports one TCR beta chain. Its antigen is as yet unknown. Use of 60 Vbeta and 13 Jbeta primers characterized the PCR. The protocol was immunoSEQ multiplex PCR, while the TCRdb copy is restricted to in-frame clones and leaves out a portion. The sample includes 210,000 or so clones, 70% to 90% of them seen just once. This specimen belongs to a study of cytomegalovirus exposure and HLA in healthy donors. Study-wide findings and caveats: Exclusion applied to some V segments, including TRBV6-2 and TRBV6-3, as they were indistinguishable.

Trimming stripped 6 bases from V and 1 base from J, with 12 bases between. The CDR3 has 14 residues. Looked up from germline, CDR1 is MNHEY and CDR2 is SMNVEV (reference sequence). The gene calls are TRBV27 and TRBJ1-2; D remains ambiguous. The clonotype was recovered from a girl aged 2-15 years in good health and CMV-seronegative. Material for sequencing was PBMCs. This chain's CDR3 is CASRPTRNNYGYTF. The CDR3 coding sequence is TGTGCCAGCAGACCTACCCGAAATAACTATGGCTACACCTTC.